This passage covers 29 T cell receptor beta chains from one sample sequenced in a study of T cell responses to AZD1222 COVID-19 vaccine. Using immunoSEQ multiplex PCR, the repertoire was profiled, and TCRdb retains in-frame clones only, with some absent. The top ten hold about 19% of the sample, which has about 99,000 clones, about 89% seen once. The specimen comprised peripheral blood, sampled on day 0 of AZD1222 vaccination. The receptor set was obtained from an adult in good health.

A single count supports this clone. No conserved phenylalanine or tryptophan is present at the end of the CDR3, so a read error is the likely explanation. The chain has TRBV11-2 and TRBJ1-6, with D perhaps TRBD1 (5 bases). CDR3 length equals 14 residues. Trimming cost V 5 bases and J 7 bases, with 12 bases left between them. Germline values: CDR1 SGHAT, CDR2 FQNNGV. The CDR3 DNA reads as TGTGCCAGCAGCCAGACCCGGGGGAATTCACCCCTCCACCTT. The encoded protein is CASSQTRGNSPLHL.

For the CDR3, the DNA is TGTGCCAGCAGCTTAGAGCCCCTTCGCGGACAGGAGCATAGCAATCAGCCCCAGCATTTT. This sequence encodes CASSLEPLRGQEHSNQPQHF. The chain couples TRBV11-3 to TRBJ1-5; TRBD1 matches 7 bases. The CDR3 is 20 amino acids. Trimming took 0 bases from V and 0 from J; bases not matched to a gene: 14. CDR1 and CDR2 from the germline V gene are SGHNT and YENEEA.

The rearrangement uses TRBV2 and TRBJ2-1, with D tentatively TRBD2 (6 bases). The CDR3 loop spans 16 amino acids. Trimming left V 4 bases short and J 7 bases short, with 20 bases between. Germline lookup yields CDR1 SNHLY and CDR2 FYNNEI. The CDR3 sequence: CASSGDVRRAGNEQFF. In DNA form, the CDR3 reads TGTGCCAGCAGTGGTGATGTTAGGAGGGCAGGTAATGAGCAGTTCTTC.

The chain couples TRBV18 to TRBJ1-1, with TRBD1 matching over 9 bases. V was pared by 4 bases and J by 0 bases, with 9 bases of the junction left unmatched. Germline V lookup: CDR1 KGHSH, CDR2 LQKENI. The CDR3 length is 17 residues. In nucleotides, the CDR3 is TGTGCCAGCTCACTTCCTGGGACAGGGAGTTTGAACACTGAAGCTTTCTTT. Translation: CASSLPGTGSLNTEAFF.

The rearrangement links TRBV27 to TRBJ2-1; possible D gene TRBD1, 6 bases. CDR3 size: 16 residues. The germline V gene has CDR1 MNHEY and CDR2 SMNVEV (reference sequence). Trimming removed 8 bases from V and 4 bases from J, with 21 bases in between. The CDR3 region has the DNA TGTGCCAGCCACCCACCCCCAGGGGCGACTTACAATGAGCAGTTCTTC. Translation gives CASHPPPGATYNEQFF.

The chain carries TRBV5-6 and TRBJ1-1; perhaps TRBD1 as D (5 bases). Per germline, CDR1 SGHDT and CDR2 YYEEEE. V shed 4 bases and J shed 1 base, with 11 bases lying between them. This CDR3 is 14 amino acids long. Here the CDR3 DNA reads TGTGCCAGCAGCCGAGACAGAAAGAACACTGAAGCTTTCTTT. Translation gives CASSRDRKNTEAFF.

This sequence joins TRBV3-1 (or the pseudogene TRBV3-2) and TRBJ2-5; 7 bases fit TRBD2. The CDR3 sequence is 14 residues long. Germline V gives CDR1 LGHDT, CDR2 YNNKEL (reference sequence). The trim removed 4 bases at V and 9 bases at J, leaving 11 bases unmatched. CDR3 bases: TGTGCCAGCAGCCCTGGACTAGTGGGACCTCCCCAGTACTTC. It codes for CASSPGLVGPPQYF.

The chain links TRBV2 to TRBJ1-2; a possible D gene is TRBD1 (6 bases). V was pared by 6 bases and J by 3 bases, with 23 bases between. CDR1 and CDR2 from the germline V gene are SNHLY and FYNNEI. The CDR3 is 17 amino acids. DNA for the CDR3: TGTGCCAGCAGCCTGTATAGACAGGCGGGGATGGACTATGGCTACACCTTC. Encoded protein: CASSLYRQAGMDYGYTF.

The chain is built from TRBV6-4 and TRBJ1-3; 9 bases map to TRBD1. V lost 1 base, J lost 3 bases, and 7 bases stayed unmatched. CDR3 length: 17 amino acids. Germline V gene lookup returns CDR1 MRHNA and CDR2 SNTAGT. CDR3 region: CASSDLGDRVFGNTIYF. In DNA, the CDR3 is TGTGCCAGCAGTGACTTAGGGGACAGGGTGTTTGGAAACACCATATATTTT.

The chain links TRBV15 to TRBJ1-5; no definite D call. V was cut by 3 bases and J by 3 bases, with 15 bases left in between. The CDR3 is made up of 16 amino acids. The germline V gene encodes CDR1 LNHNV and CDR2 YYDKDF (reference sequence). CDR3 amino acids: CATSSDRSEINQPQHF. The DNA for the CDR3 is TGTGCCACCAGCAGTGACCGGTCGGAAATCAATCAGCCCCAGCATTTT.

The chain couples TRBV11-3 to TRBJ1-2; D unresolved. Trimming left V 8 bases short and J 10 bases short, with 17 bases between. The CDR3 loop spans 12 amino acids. Germline values: CDR1 SGHNT, CDR2 YENEEA. The CDR3 loop reads CASHRVTMAYTF. The CDR3 region has the DNA TGTGCCAGCCACCGGGTGACTATGGCCTACACCTTC. The full variable domain, in which reference TRBV11-3 and TRBJ1-2 provide the parts outside the CDR3, is EAGVVQSPRYKIIEKKQPVAFWCNPISGHNTLYWYLQNLGQGPELLIRYENEEAVDDSQLPKDRFSAERLKGVDSTLKIQPAELGDSAVYLCASHRVTMAYTFGSGTRLTVV.

This clone was seen once. The chain uses TRBV12-5 and TRBJ2-3; D gene ambiguous. V was pared by 7 bases and J by 0 bases, with 8 bases between. From germline, CDR1 is LGHNT and CDR2 FRNRAP. The CDR3 covers 13 residues. CDR3 DNA: TGTGCTAGTGCCCAGGCTAGCACAGATACGCAGTATTTT. Translation: CASAQASTDTQYF.

This sequence joins TRBV5-1 and TRBJ2-1; D tentatively fits TRBD1 or TRBD2 (6 bases each). Germline CDR1 and CDR2: SGHRS and YFSETQ. The length of the CDR3 is 16 residues. Trimming took off 3 bases at V and 0 bases at J, with 13 bases between the two ends. CDR3 DNA: TGCGCCAGCAGCTCCAATAGGGGGGACTCCTACAATGAGCAGTTCTTC. Protein sequence: CASSSNRGDSYNEQFF.

The V gene is TRBV19, the J gene TRBJ1-4, with a tentative D call TRBD1 (6 bases). Trimming cost V 7 bases and J 10 bases, with 19 bases left between them. This CDR3 comprises 14 residues. Germline V lookup: CDR1 LNHDA, CDR2 SQIVND (reference sequence). CDR3 protein: CASTLTQGRGKLFF. In DNA, the CDR3 is TGTGCCAGTACCTTAACACAGGGACGAGGAAAACTGTTTTTT.

This CDR3 is CAWSPRDRGLSNEQYF. The CDR3 nucleotides are TGTGCCTGGAGCCCAAGGGACAGGGGGCTCAGCAACGAGCAGTACTTC. The gene calls are TRBV30 and TRBJ2-7, with 12 bases lining up with TRBD1. CDR3 length: 16 residues. The V gene's germline CDR1 is GTSNPN and CDR2 SVGIG (reference sequence). V shed 3 bases, J shed 5 bases, and the junction held 11 bases outside the gene matches.

The chain couples TRBV19 to TRBJ2-5; D could derive from TRBD1 or TRBD2 (6 bases each). The CDR3 is 14 residues long. Trimming left V 1 base short and J 5 bases short, with 11 bases between. The germline gives CDR1 LNHDA, CDR2 SQIVND (reference sequence). The CDR3, as DNA: TGTGCCAGTAGTATAGTGGGGGGCCTGGAGACCCAGTACTTC. This sequence encodes CASSIVGGLETQYF.

The CDR3 region is CASSITSGGANEQFF. The DNA of the CDR3 is TGTGCCAGTAGTATCACTAGTGGGGGGGCCAATGAGCAGTTCTTC. The rearrangement links TRBV19 to TRBJ2-1, with D possibly TRBD2 on 7 matching bases. Trimming removed 3 bases from V and 6 bases from J, with 15 bases in between. The CDR3 runs 15 residues. From germline, CDR1 is LNHDA and CDR2 SQIVND (reference sequence).

The chain employs TRBV20-1 and TRBJ1-5; TRBD1 matches 9 bases. The length of the CDR3 is 16 residues. Losses at the gene ends were 6 bases for V and 0 bases for J; bases not matched to a gene: 9. The germline CDR1 and CDR2 sequences are DFQATT and SNEGSKA (reference sequence). DNA for the CDR3: TGCAGTGCAAGTCCGGGACAGGGTTATAGCAATCAGCCCCAGCATTTT. Protein product: CSASPGQGYSNQPQHF.

The chain joins TRBV14 to TRBJ2-1; no clear D gene. Germline lookup yields CDR1 SGHDN and CDR2 FVKESK. The CDR3 loop spans 12 amino acids. Trimming took 1 base from V and 9 from J, leaving 7 bases between them. In nucleotides, the CDR3 is TGTGCCAGCAGCCAAGCGCAGTTTGAGCAGTTCTTC. This codes for CASSQAQFEQFF. The variable domain in full, with the rest retrieved from reference TRBV14 and TRBJ2-1, is EAGVTQFPSHSVIEKGQTVTLRCDPISGHDNLYWYRRVMGKEIKFLLHFVKESKQDESGMPNNRFLAERTGGTYSTLKVQPAELEDSGVYFCASSQAQFEQFFGPGTRLTVL.

The chain links TRBV5-1 to TRBJ2-3, with 8 bases matching TRBD2. Looked up from germline, CDR1 is SGHRS and CDR2 is YFSETQ. The trim removed 4 bases at V and 3 bases at J, leaving 4 bases unmatched. CDR3 length: 14 amino acids. The CDR3 bases are TGCGCCAGCAGCCGGGGGGGCCTAACAGATACGCAGTATTTT. As protein: CASSRGGLTDTQYF.

The chain carries TRBV2 and TRBJ2-1; D remains ambiguous. The germline V gene encodes CDR1 SNHLY and CDR2 FYNNEI. The CDR3 sequence is 13 residues long. V shed 7 bases and J shed 7 bases, with 14 bases lying between them. The CDR3 spells CASTTSTENEQFF. CDR3 bases: TGTGCCAGCACAACTTCTACAGAAAATGAGCAGTTCTTC.

This chain links TRBV18 with TRBJ2-2, with D possibly matching TRBD1 (6 bases). The length of the CDR3 is 16 residues. The germline V and J ends were trimmed by 0 bases and 5 bases, with 13 bases remaining between them. The germline V gene encodes CDR1 KGHSH and CDR2 LQKENI. The CDR3 reads CASSPPSTGLTGELFF. The CDR3 coding sequence is TGTGCCAGCTCACCACCTTCCACAGGGCTTACCGGGGAGCTGTTTTTT.

The chain combines TRBV2 with TRBJ2-2; the D is unclear. CDR3 length: 12 amino acids. Germline assignment: CDR1 SNHLY and CDR2 FYNNEI. Trimming took 6 bases from V and 0 from J, leaving 2 bases between them. CDR3 bases: TGTGCCAGCAGATCGAACACCGGGGAGCTGTTTTTT. It translates to CASRSNTGELFF.

The chain combines TRBV15 with TRBJ1-1, with TRBD1 matching over 9 bases. Germline V gene sequence: CDR1 LNHNV, CDR2 YYDKDF (reference sequence). This CDR3 is built from 15 residues. The V segment lost 4 bases and the J segment 4 bases; nucleotides outside the gene matches: 7. The CDR3 DNA sequence: TGTGCCACCAGCAATAACAGGGGGCCGGGCACTGAAGCTTTCTTT. It yields the protein CATSNNRGPGTEAFF.

This clone was seen a handful of times. This sequence joins TRBV4-2 and TRBJ1-1, with D tentatively TRBD1 (5 bases). The CDR3 runs 15 residues. The germline V gene has CDR1 LGHNA and CDR2 YNFKEQ. The V gene lost 0 bases and the J gene lost 1 base, with 9 bases spanning the gap. The CDR3 DNA follows: TGTGCCAGCAGCCAAGATCTCGGGGCGAACACTGAAGCTTTCTTT. It encodes CASSQDLGANTEAFF.

This clone was seen a handful of times. At one boundary the junction diverges from the germline segment, which might be a read error. The chain employs TRBV11-2 and TRBJ2-5; D not certain. The CDR3 is 15 amino acids. Germline assignment: CDR1 SGHAT and CDR2 FQNNGV. CDR3 protein: CASTLDQAWEETQYF. The DNA of the CDR3 is TGTGCCAGCACCTTAGATCAGGCGTGGGAAGAGACCCAGTACTTC.

This sequence joins TRBV4-1 and TRBJ2-1; tentatively, D is TRBD2 (6 bases). In germline, CDR1 is MGHRA, CDR2 YSYEKL. V was pared by 0 bases and J by 4 bases, with 10 bases between. This CDR3 is built from 15 residues. CDR3 residues: CASSQEFREYNEQFF. The CDR3 DNA is TGCGCCAGCAGCCAAGAATTCCGGGAGTACAATGAGCAGTTCTTC.

V usage is TRBV7-9 and J usage is TRBJ2-7, with D possibly TRBD1 on 7 matching bases. Germline V lookup: CDR1 SEHNR, CDR2 FQNEAQ (reference sequence). Trimming removed 1 base from V and 4 bases from J, with 14 bases in between. The CDR3 is 15 residues long. In nucleotides, the CDR3 is TGTGCCAGCAGCTTAGTTGGGGGGACAGATTACGAGCAGTACTTC. Translating it yields CASSLVGGTDYEQYF. Full variable domain (outside the CDR3, taken from reference TRBV7-9 and TRBJ2-7): DTGVSQNPRHKITKRGQNVTFRCDPISEHNRLYWYRQTLGQGPEFLTYFQNEAQLEKSRLLSDRFSAERPKGSFSTLEIQRTEQGDSAMYLCASSLVGGTDYEQYFGPGTRLTVT.

The gene calls are TRBV18 and TRBJ2-1; TRBD1 might be the D (5 bases). The germline CDR1 and CDR2 sequences are KGHSH and LQKENI. The length of the CDR3 is 15 residues. Trimming shortened V by 2 bases and J by 8 bases, and 16 bases separated the two germline ends. This chain's CDR3 is CASSPRTGNLDEQFF. In DNA, the CDR3 is TGTGCCAGCTCACCAAGAACAGGAAACCTCGATGAGCAGTTCTTC.